These 16 T cell receptor beta chains originate from one sample sequenced in a study of blood T cell repertoires in COVID-19. TCRdb's table, derived via immunoSEQ multiplex PCR, lists solely in-frame clones and lacks some. The repertoire consists of 130,000 to 150,000 clones, with approximately 85% occurring once and the leading ten covering more than 2%. Sequencing was performed on peripheral blood. These receptors were collected from a human donor with acute or convalescent COVID-19. The donor label of this sample is uncertain.

The chain combines TRBV21-1 with TRBJ1-6; TRBD1 reflects the table's D call only, with no check against the DNA. TRBV21-1 is a known pseudogene. There are 14 residues in the CDR3. The CDR3 DNA follows: TGTGCCAGCAGCCCCCGACAGGGCAATTTGATCTGGTTTTTT. Translation: CASSPRQGNLIWFF.

This CDR3 reads CATSVQEQPQHF. DNA of the CDR3: TGTGCCACCAGTGTACAGGAACAGCCCCAGCATTTT. This rearrangement joins TRBV24-1 to TRBJ1-5, with D possibly matching TRBD1 (5 bases). Trimming removed 5 bases from V and 7 bases from J, with 8 bases in between. Germline assignment: CDR1 KGHDR and CDR2 SFDVKD. The CDR3 loop spans 12 amino acids.

The chain has TRBV11-3 and TRBJ1-1; D remains ambiguous. The CDR3 consists of 13 residues. CDR1 is SGHNT, CDR2 YENEEA, per germline. V lost 3 bases to trimming and J lost 0 bases, with 5 bases between them. CDR3 in amino acids: CASSLQVNTEAFF. In DNA form, the CDR3 reads TGTGCCAGCAGCTTGCAGGTGAACACTGAAGCTTTCTTT.

The chain recombines TRBV19 with TRBJ2-3; 7 bases line up with TRBD1. This CDR3 has 16 amino acids. V shed 3 bases and J 7 bases; nucleotides not matched to a gene: 13. Looked up from germline, CDR1 is LNHDA and CDR2 is SQIVND (reference sequence). The CDR3: CASSILPGQLPYTQYF. CDR3 in DNA: TGTGCCAGTAGTATCCTCCCGGGACAGCTCCCGTATACGCAGTATTTT.

The chain has TRBV30 and TRBJ1-2, with no clear D. This CDR3 comprises 13 residues. Germline V lookup: CDR1 GTSNPN, CDR2 SVGIG (reference sequence). V lost 3 bases and J lost 6, with 14 bases in between. The CDR3 loop is CAWRQVGVDGYTF. The CDR3 nucleotides are TGTGCCTGGAGGCAGGTGGGCGTGGATGGCTACACCTTC.

The chain employs TRBV7-9 and TRBJ2-5; D is perhaps TRBD2 (5 bases). Germline V gives CDR1 SEHNR, CDR2 FQNEAQ (reference sequence). This CDR3 has 14 residues. V lost 5 bases to trimming and J lost 7 bases, with 17 bases between them. In DNA, the CDR3 is TGTGCCAGCAGCAACCTTGACTCACTAGGGACCCAGTACTTC. It yields the protein CASSNLDSLGTQYF.

The chain is built from TRBV28 and TRBJ2-4; TRBD2 matches 7 bases. Germline V gives CDR1 MDHEN, CDR2 SYDVKM. V was clipped by 5 bases and J by 2 bases; unmatched bases: 21. The CDR3 extends over 20 amino acids. CDR3 loop: CASSPHGAGDFRWTKNIQYF. CDR3 sequence (DNA): TGTGCCAGCAGTCCTCATGGGGCGGGGGATTTCCGGTGGACCAAAAACATTCAGTACTTC.

V usage is TRBV6-2 or TRBV6-3 and J usage is TRBJ1-5; D is perhaps TRBD1 (5 bases). V lost 2 bases and J lost 4, with 12 bases in between. The CDR3 loop spans 15 amino acids. Looked up from germline, CDR1 is MNHEY and CDR2 is SVGEGT. CDR3 loop: CASSYPTGRNQPQHF. CDR3 nucleotides: TGTGCCAGCAGTTACCCCACAGGTCGGAATCAGCCCCAGCATTTT.

This sequence joins TRBV9 and TRBJ1-2; D uncertain. V lost 2 bases to trimming and J lost 5 bases, with 10 bases between them. The CDR3 totals 13 residues. Germline V gene data show CDR1 as SGDLS and CDR2 as YYNGEE. This CDR3 is CASSVRGSYGYTF. CDR3 bases: TGTGCCAGCAGCGTTCGCGGGTCATATGGCTACACCTTC.

The chain recombines TRBV27 with TRBJ1-5; D gene uncertain. Germline assignment: CDR1 MNHEY and CDR2 SMNVEV (reference sequence). This CDR3 region has 17 residues. The V end was cut by 4 bases, the J end by 2 bases, with 18 bases between. DNA of the CDR3: TGTGCCAGCAGTTCTAGGGAGAGCCCCTTGGGCAATCAGCCCCAGCATTTT. This gives the protein CASSSRESPLGNQPQHF.

The V and J genes are TRBV24-1 and TRBJ1-3; TRBD1 is a possible D gene (6 bases). The V end lost 3 bases, the J end lost 0 bases, and 14 bases lay between the germline ends. Germline-derived CDR1 and CDR2 are KGHDR and SFDVKD. CDR3 length: 17 residues. CDR3 bases: TGTGCCACCAGTGATGTACCCGGACAGAGCTCTGGAAACACCATATATTTT. Translated, it gives CATSDVPGQSSGNTIYF.

This chain links TRBV3-1 (or the pseudogene TRBV3-2) with TRBJ2-3; D is uncertain. Germline assignment: CDR1 LGHDT and CDR2 YNNKEL (reference sequence). The CDR3 has 15 amino acids. The ends were cut back, 1 base at V and 6 bases at J, with 14 bases in the middle. CDR3 region: CASSQGFLTRDTQYF. As DNA, the CDR3 is TGTGCCAGCAGCCAAGGTTTCCTTACACGCGATACGCAGTATTTT.

This sequence joins TRBV7-9 and TRBJ1-5; 7 nucleotides agree with TRBD1. Per germline, CDR1 SEHNR and CDR2 FQNEAQ (reference sequence). There are 18 residues in the CDR3. V shed 1 base, J shed 0 bases, and the junction held 9 bases outside the gene matches. The CDR3 DNA reads as TGTGCCAGCAGCTTAGAGGCGGGACAGTCCTTTAGCAATCAGCCCCAGCATTTT. Translation gives CASSLEAGQSFSNQPQHF.

This chain uses TRBV7-9 with TRBJ2-1; D is uncertain. Trimming shortened V by 6 bases and J by 6 bases, and 12 bases separated the two germline ends. Germline lookup yields CDR1 SEHNR and CDR2 FQNEAQ (reference sequence). This CDR3 is built from 13 residues. The CDR3 bases are TGTGCCAGCAGGACGGGTAGTATCAATGAGCAGTTCTTC. This codes for CASRTGSINEQFF.

This sequence joins TRBV7-8 and TRBJ2-7; tentatively, D is TRBD1 (5 bases). V lost 0 bases to trimming and J lost 3 bases, with 6 bases between them. Per germline, CDR1 SGHVS and CDR2 FQNEAQ. The CDR3 length is 13 residues. DNA for the CDR3: TGTGCCAGCAGCTTAGCGGGGCTCTACGAGCAGTACGTC. It codes for CASSLAGLYEQYV.

The DNA of the CDR3 is TGTGCCAGCAGCGAGAGACAGGGGAATGAAAAACTGTTTTTT. Protein: CASSERQGNEKLFF. This chain uses TRBV9 with TRBJ1-4, with 8 bases matching TRBD1. Germline CDR1 reads SGDLS; CDR2 reads YYNGEE. This CDR3 is 14 amino acids long. The J segment lost 5 bases and the V segment lost 3 bases, leaving 3 bases of the junction unmatched.